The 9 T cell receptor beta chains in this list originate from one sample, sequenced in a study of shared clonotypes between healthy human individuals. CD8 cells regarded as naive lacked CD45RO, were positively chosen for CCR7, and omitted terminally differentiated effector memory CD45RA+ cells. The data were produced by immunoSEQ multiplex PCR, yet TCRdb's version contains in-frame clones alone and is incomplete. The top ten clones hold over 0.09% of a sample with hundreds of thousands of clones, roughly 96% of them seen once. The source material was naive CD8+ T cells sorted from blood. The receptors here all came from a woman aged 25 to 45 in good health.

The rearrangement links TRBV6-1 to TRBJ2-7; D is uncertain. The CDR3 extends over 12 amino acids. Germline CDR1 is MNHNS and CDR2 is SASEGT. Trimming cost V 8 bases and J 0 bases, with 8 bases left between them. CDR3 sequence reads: CASSMNSYEQYF. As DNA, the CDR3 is TGTGCCAGCTCGATGAACTCCTACGAGCAGTACTTC.

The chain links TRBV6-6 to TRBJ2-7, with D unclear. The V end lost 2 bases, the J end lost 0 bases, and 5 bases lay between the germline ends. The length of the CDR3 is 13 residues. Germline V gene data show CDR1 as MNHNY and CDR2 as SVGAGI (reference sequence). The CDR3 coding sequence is TGTGCCAGCAGTTACACCCGCTCCTACGAGCAGTACTTC. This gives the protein CASSYTRSYEQYF.

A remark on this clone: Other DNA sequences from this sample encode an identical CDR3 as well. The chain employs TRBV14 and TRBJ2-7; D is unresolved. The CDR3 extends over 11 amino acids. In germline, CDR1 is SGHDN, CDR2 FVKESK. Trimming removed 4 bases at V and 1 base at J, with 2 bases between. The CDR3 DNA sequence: TGTGCCAGCAGCCTATCCTACGAGCAGTACTTC. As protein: CASSLSYEQYF.

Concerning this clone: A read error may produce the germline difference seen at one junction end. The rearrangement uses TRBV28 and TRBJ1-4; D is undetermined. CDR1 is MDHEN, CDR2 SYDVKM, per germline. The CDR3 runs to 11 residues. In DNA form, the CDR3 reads TGTGCCAGCAGAACGACCGAAAATCTGTTTTTT. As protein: CASRTTENLFF.

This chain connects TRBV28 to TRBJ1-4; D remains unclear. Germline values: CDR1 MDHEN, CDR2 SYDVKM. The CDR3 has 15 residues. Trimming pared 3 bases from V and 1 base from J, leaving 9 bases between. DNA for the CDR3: TGTGCCAGCAGTTTTGGTGTCAGAACTAATGAAAAACTGTTTTTT. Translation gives CASSFGVRTNEKLFF.

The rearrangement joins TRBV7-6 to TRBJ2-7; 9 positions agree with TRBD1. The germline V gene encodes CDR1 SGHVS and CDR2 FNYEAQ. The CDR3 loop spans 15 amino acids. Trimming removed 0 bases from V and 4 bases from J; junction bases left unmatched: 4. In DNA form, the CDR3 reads TGTGCCAGCAGCTTAGCGCTGGGACAGGGTTACGAGCAGTACTTC. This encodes CASSLALGQGYEQYF.

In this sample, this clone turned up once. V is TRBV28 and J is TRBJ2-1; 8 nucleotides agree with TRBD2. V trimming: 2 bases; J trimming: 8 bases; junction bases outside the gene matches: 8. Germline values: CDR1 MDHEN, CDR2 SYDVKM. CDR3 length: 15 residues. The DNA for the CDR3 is TGTGCCAGCAGTTTAGGACTAGCCGGGGGGGATGAGCAGTTCTTC. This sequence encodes CASSLGLAGGDEQFF.

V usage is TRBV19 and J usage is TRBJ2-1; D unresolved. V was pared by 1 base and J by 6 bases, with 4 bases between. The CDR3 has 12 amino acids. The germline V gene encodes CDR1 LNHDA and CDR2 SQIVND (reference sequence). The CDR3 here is CASSIVSNEQFF. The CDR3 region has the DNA TGTGCCAGTAGTATAGTATCCAATGAGCAGTTCTTC.

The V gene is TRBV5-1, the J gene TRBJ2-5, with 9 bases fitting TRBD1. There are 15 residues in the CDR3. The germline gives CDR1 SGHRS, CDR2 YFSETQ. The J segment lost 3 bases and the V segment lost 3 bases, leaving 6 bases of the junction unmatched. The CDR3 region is CASSSPTGGEETQYF. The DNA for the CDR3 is TGCGCCAGCAGCTCCCCGACAGGGGGGGAAGAGACCCAGTACTTC.